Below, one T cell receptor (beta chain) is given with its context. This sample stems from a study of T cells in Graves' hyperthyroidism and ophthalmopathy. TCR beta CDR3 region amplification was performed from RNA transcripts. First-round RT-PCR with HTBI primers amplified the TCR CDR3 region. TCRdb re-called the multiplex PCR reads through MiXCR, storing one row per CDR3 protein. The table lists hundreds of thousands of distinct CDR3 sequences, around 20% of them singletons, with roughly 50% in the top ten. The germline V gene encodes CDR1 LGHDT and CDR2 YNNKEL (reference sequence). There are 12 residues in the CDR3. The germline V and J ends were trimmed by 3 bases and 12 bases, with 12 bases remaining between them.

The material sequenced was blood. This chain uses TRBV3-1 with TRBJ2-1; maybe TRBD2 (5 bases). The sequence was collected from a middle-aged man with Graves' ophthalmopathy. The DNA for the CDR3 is TGTGCCAGCAGCCACGAACTAGAAACGCAGTTCTTC. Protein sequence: CASSHELETQFF.